These 21 T cell receptor beta chains were sequenced from one sample in a study of cytomegalovirus exposure and HLA in healthy donors. PCR used 60 Vbeta primers and 13 Jbeta primers. Using immunoSEQ multiplex PCR, the repertoire was profiled, and TCRdb retains in-frame clones only, with some absent. The sample consists of some 110,000 clones, 60% to 70% of them appearing once. The sequencing sample was made of PBMCs. The receptors stem from a woman between 35 and 50 years old in good health and CMV-seropositive.

The V gene is TRBV6-6, the J gene TRBJ2-2; 12 bases fit TRBD2. J was trimmed by 4 bases and V by 0 bases; bases with no gene match: 0. CDR3 length: 16 amino acids. The germline CDR1 and CDR2 sequences are MNHNY and SVGAGI (reference sequence). In DNA form, the CDR3 reads TGTGCCAGCAGTTACTCACTAGCGGGAGGCACCGGGGAGCTGTTTTTT. This gives the protein CASSYSLAGGTGELFF.

This clone was counted a single time. The CDR3 DNA sequence: TGTGCCAGCAGTTTCCCGGGACAGGGGGTACACGAGCAGTACTTC. Its translation is CASSFPGQGVHEQYF. The genes are TRBV27 and TRBJ2-7; 11 bases agree with TRBD1. V lost 3 bases to trimming and J lost 5 bases; unmatched junction nucleotides: 6. Germline lookup yields CDR1 MNHEY and CDR2 SMNVEV (reference sequence). The CDR3 totals 15 residues.

The chain carries TRBV7-9 and TRBJ1-2, with TRBD1 matching 8 bases. The germline gives CDR1 SEHNR, CDR2 FQNEAQ (reference sequence). This CDR3 contains 15 residues. V lost 4 bases, J lost 8 bases, and 12 bases stayed unmatched. The CDR3 region is CASSSIPTTGDGYTF. The CDR3 DNA follows: TGTGCCAGCAGCTCCATACCTACGACAGGGGACGGCTACACCTTC.

V and J are TRBV7-9 and TRBJ1-2; D is unresolved. The CDR3 has 15 amino acids. Trimming took off 4 bases at V and 0 bases at J, with 12 bases between the two ends. CDR1 is SEHNR and CDR2 is FQNEAQ in the germline V gene (reference sequence). The CDR3 sequence: CASSSLIQTNYGYTF. Here the CDR3 DNA reads TGTGCCAGCAGCTCCTTAATACAGACTAACTATGGCTACACCTTC. Filled out from reference TRBV7-9 and TRBJ1-2, the complete variable domain reads DTGVSQNPRHKITKRGQNVTFRCDPISEHNRLYWYRQTLGQGPEFLTYFQNEAQLEKSRLLSDRFSAERPKGSFSTLEIQRTEQGDSAMYLCASSSLIQTNYGYTFGSGTRLTVV.

With regard to this clone: The junction shows a germline mismatch at one end, possibly a read error. The chain recombines TRBV7-7 with TRBJ2-2, with 9 bases that match TRBD2. This CDR3 region has 16 residues. Germline V gives CDR1 SSHAT, CDR2 FNYEAQ (reference sequence). CDR3 in DNA: TGTGCTAGCAGCTTAGGGATAGCGGGAGACCCCGGGGAGCTGTTTTTT. As protein: CASSLGIAGDPGELFF.

The chain links TRBV5-4 to TRBJ1-2, with unresolved D. V lost 4 bases, J lost 1 base, and 5 bases lay in between. This CDR3 has 12 residues. CDR1 is SGHNT and CDR2 is YYREEE in the germline V gene (reference sequence). The CDR3 DNA follows: TGTGCCAGCAGCCGGGTTAACTATGGCTACACCTTC. Protein: CASSRVNYGYTF.

Regarding this clone: Germline and junction disagree at one end, which may indicate a read error. The chain couples TRBV29-1 to TRBJ1-1; 11 nucleotides align to TRBD1. Germline V gene data show CDR1 as SQVTM and CDR2 as ANQGSEA. This CDR3 spans 14 amino acids. The CDR3: CSVLGGTGGYEAYF. Written as DNA, the CDR3 is TGCAGCGTGTTGGGGGGGACAGGGGGATATGAAGCTTACTTT.

This clone was seen a few times. The CDR3 DNA is TGCGCCAGCAGCTTGGCCGCACTAGCGGGCGAGACCCAGTACTTC. This encodes CASSLAALAGETQYF. J is TRBJ2-5 and V is TRBV5-1; 9 nucleotides match TRBD2. Germline V gene sequence: CDR1 SGHRS, CDR2 YFSETQ. CDR3 size: 15 residues. V was pared by 0 bases and J by 5 bases, with 5 bases of the junction left unmatched.

The rearrangement joins TRBV14 to TRBJ2-5; TRBD2 is a possible D gene (6 bases). The CDR3 length is 14 residues. V lost 5 bases, J lost 5 bases, and 15 bases lay in between. In germline, CDR1 is SGHDN, CDR2 FVKESK. The CDR3 reads CASSETLARETQYF. The CDR3 DNA follows: TGTGCCAGCAGCGAAACACTAGCACGGGAGACCCAGTACTTC.

This clone was found a few times. This sequence joins TRBV25-1 and TRBJ2-3; a weak D match, TRBD1 (6 bases). Trimming cost V 3 bases and J 3 bases, with 10 bases left between them. From germline, CDR1 is MGHDK and CDR2 SYGVNS. The CDR3 spans 14 residues. The CDR3 protein is CASSERTETDTQYF. The CDR3 nucleotides are TGTGCCAGCAGTGAGAGGACAGAGACAGATACGCAGTATTTT. Supplemented by reference TRBV25-1 and TRBJ2-3, the full variable domain reads EADIYQTPRYLVIGTGKKITLECSQTMGHDKMYWYQQDPGMELHLIHYSYGVNSTEKGDLSSESTVSRIRTEHFPLTLESARPSHTSQYLCASSERTETDTQYFGPGTRLTVL.

The genes are TRBV11-2 and TRBJ1-2, with 7 bases lining up with TRBD1. J was trimmed by 3 bases and V by 0 bases; bases with no gene match: 7. CDR1 is SGHAT, CDR2 FQNNGV, per germline. CDR3 size: 16 residues. CDR3 amino acids: CASSLDPGTAYYGYTF. In nucleotides, the CDR3 is TGTGCCAGCAGCTTAGACCCCGGGACAGCTTACTATGGCTACACCTTC.

This clone showed up just a few times. This rearrangement joins TRBV11-2 to TRBJ2-7; D perhaps matches TRBD1 (6 bases). V gave up 5 bases and J gave up 6 bases, with 11 bases separating them. CDR3 length: 12 amino acids. Germline CDR1 SGHAT, CDR2 FQNNGV. Here the CDR3 reads CASSLQGPEQYF. The CDR3 DNA reads as TGTGCCAGCAGCCTACAGGGACCCGAGCAGTACTTC.

This chain connects TRBV7-8 to TRBJ2-5; no clear D gene. The DNA end is more similar to TRBJ2-7, so the J call may be wrong. Germline CDR1 SGHVS, CDR2 FQNEAQ. There are 15 residues in the CDR3. The chain's CDR3 is CASSLGPVSSYEQYF. CDR3 DNA sequence: TGTGCCAGCAGCTTAGGTCCCGTTAGCTCCTACGAGCAGTACTTC.

The chain joins TRBV18 to TRBJ2-7; 11 positions match TRBD2. The V and J ends lost 6 bases and 2 bases, in that order; junction bases with no gene match: 0. This CDR3 is built from 13 residues. The germline V gene encodes CDR1 KGHSH and CDR2 LQKENI. This CDR3 is CASSTSGAYEQYF. Written as DNA, the CDR3 is TGTGCCAGCTCGACTAGCGGGGCCTACGAGCAGTACTTC. The full variable domain, its missing parts supplied by reference TRBV18 and TRBJ2-7, is NAGVMQNPRHLVRRRGQEARLRCSPMKGHSHVYWYRQLPEEGLKFMVYLQKENIIDESGMPKERFSAEFPKEGPSILRIQQVVRGDSAAYFCASSTSGAYEQYFGPGTRLTVT.

This clone was counted only a few times. The chain carries TRBV14 and TRBJ1-1, with 7 bases identical to TRBD1. Unmatched junction bases numbered 2, after V lost 4 bases and J lost 0 bases. Germline V CDR1 and CDR2: SGHDN, FVKESK. The length of the CDR3 is 14 residues. The CDR3, as DNA: TGTGCCAGCAGCCCGGGGACAGTGAACACTGAAGCTTTCTTT. Protein: CASSPGTVNTEAFF.

This clone was observed a handful of times. This chain links TRBV9 with TRBJ2-2, with unresolved D. CDR3 size: 12 residues. Trimming took off 2 bases at V and 4 bases at J, with 3 bases between the two ends. Germline V gene lookup returns CDR1 SGDLS and CDR2 YYNGEE. CDR3 sequence: CASSVGTGELFF. DNA of the CDR3: TGTGCCAGCAGCGTCGGCACCGGGGAGCTGTTTTTT.

The CDR3 spells CASSLNRDNEKLFF. In DNA, the CDR3 is TGTGCCAGCAGCTTAAACAGGGATAATGAAAAACTGTTTTTT. The chain links TRBV7-9 to TRBJ1-4; TRBD1 might be the D (6 bases). Trimming took off 2 bases at V and 4 bases at J, with 8 bases between the two ends. CDR1 SEHNR and CDR2 FQNEAQ come from the germline V gene (reference sequence). This CDR3 has 14 residues.

In its sample, this clone was seen a few times. The V call is TRBV7-3, the J call TRBJ2-7, with D possibly TRBD2 on 6 matching bases. Trimming shortened V by 2 bases and J by 4 bases, and 18 bases separated the two germline ends. This CDR3 has 16 amino acids. Germline CDR1 is SGHTA and CDR2 is FQGTGA. Written as DNA, the CDR3 is TGTGCCAGCAGCTTAGATTGGGGCGGGAACAGGTACGAGCAGTACTTC. Protein product: CASSLDWGGNRYEQYF.

This clone was detected once. The chain joins TRBV6-5 to TRBJ2-3, with TRBD2 as a possible D gene (5 bases). The V end lost 0 bases, the J end lost 5 bases, and 12 bases lay between the germline ends. Germline-derived CDR1 and CDR2 are MNHEY and SVGAGI. The CDR3 is 15 amino acids. The CDR3 nucleotides are TGTGCCAGCAGTTACTCGTCCGACGGAGGAGATACGCAGTATTTT. Translating gives CASSYSSDGGDTQYF.

The chain links TRBV30 to TRBJ2-4; no firm D call. Germline CDR1 GTSNPN, CDR2 SVGIG (reference sequence). V was trimmed by 5 bases and J by 5 bases, leaving 7 bases between them. The CDR3 extends over 11 amino acids. As DNA, the CDR3 is TGTGCCTGGGGCCGGGAAAACATTCAGTACTTC. This translates into CAWGRENIQYF.

CDR3 coding DNA: TGTGCCAGCTCACCGGGACAGGGGAAAGAGAATGAGCAGTTCTTC. Translated, it gives CASSPGQGKENEQFF. The rearrangement joins TRBV18 to TRBJ2-1; 10 positions agree with TRBD1. The CDR3 is 15 residues long. Germline trimming cut 3 bases from V and 7 bases from J; bases unmatched to any gene: 6. The V gene's germline CDR1 is KGHSH and CDR2 LQKENI. The variable domain in full, with the rest retrieved from reference TRBV18 and TRBJ2-1, is NAGVMQNPRHLVRRRGQEARLRCSPMKGHSHVYWYRQLPEEGLKFMVYLQKENIIDESGMPKERFSAEFPKEGPSILRIQQVVRGDSAAYFCASSPGQGKENEQFFGPGTRLTVL.